This T cell receptor beta chain originates from a study of T cells after posttransplantation cyclophosphamide (dated by TCRdb to 2016 to 2017). A note on the overall study: Using TRB sequencing, the study followed how the T cell repertoire rebuilt after myeloablative bone marrow transplantation with posttransplantation cyclophosphamide given as GVHD prophylaxis. Public TRB sequences were queried against a database of over 3,000 sequences associated with responses to pathogens, tumor antigens, self-antigens and alloantigens. Up to roughly 3 additional blood samples from 2 to 5.2 years after transplant were also TRB-sequenced in 3 patients, as was pretransplant blood from a handful of patients. Antigen receptor sequencing was done on samples from 35 PTCy-treated patients and from over 15 related bone marrow donors of those patients. Because TRA and TRB clonality correlated tightly in roughly nine samples, the subsequent TCR analyses were limited to TRB only. Blood from all 35 or so PTCy patients with 1-year posttransplant specimens was subjected to TRB sequencing.

On this clone itself: Which antigen it targets is not known. One base away there is no much larger clone; base qualities are not given.

Genomic DNA was the input for TRB sequencing, which was run either with the immunoSEQ assay at survey resolution or with the hsTCRB kit. The authors' analysis ran thus. The immunoSEQ software handled initial read processing, and the LymphoSeq R package was used for repertoire analyses. Clonality was calculated as 1 minus normalized Shannon entropy, and the Gini coefficient was also calculated for each TRB dataset. To infer phenotypes in unsorted samples, TRB sequences from sorted subsets of the recipient or donor were mapped onto the unsorted samples of the same recipient. The source is immuneACCESS, and TCRdb retained only in-frame sequences with V and J called. Part of the clones is not carried over; for the studies checked, unresolved V genes explain less than half of this, and the remainder is unexplained. V, J and clone size derive from that table, while D and trimming were established from the DNA sequence. The sample table records approximately 21,000 clones; approximately 86% of these occur just once. Together, the top ten hold roughly 2.2% of the sample.

Results and caveats for the whole study, not just this receptor: The TRB repertoires of T cells infiltrating skin or the GI tract showed only limited overlap with the TRB repertoires found in blood. Donor-recipient similarity was low at 1-2 months but increased during the first year, and donor CD8+ memory clones often dominated later blood repertoires. Across 45 or so patients, TRB clonality was highly associated with recipient CMV seropositivity and CMV reactivation, and PTCy diversity was similar to diversity in CNI/methotrexate controls.

Clipping removes 4 bases from V and 3 bases from J, with 2 as the unmatched junction base count. There are 13 amino acids in the CDR3, from cysteine to phenylalanine inclusive. This entry keeps only the CDR3 DNA: 39 bases, framed from base 1. CDR1 PRHDT and CDR2 FYEKMQ are derived from the germline V gene (reference sequence). The control group consisted of approximately 10 patients who received myeloablative marrow transplants with methotrexate plus a calcineurin inhibitor and who were sampled 1 year after transplant. Mononuclear cells from peripheral blood and bone marrow were separated by Ficoll-Hypaque density centrifugation and then cryopreserved.

The chain is assembled from TRBV13 and TRBJ2-5; a stretch of 7 junction bases matches TRBD1. The sample in question was PBMCs, obtained about 400 days after allogeneic stem cell transplant with calcineurin inhibitor and methotrexate. The clonotype was recovered from a female patient between 30 and 39 years old who received an allogeneic stem cell transplant from an unrelated donor, was CMV-positive, and had acute and chronic GVHD. After a transplant, some of the T cells may come from the graft donor. The CDR3: CASSSQGEETQYF. The nucleotide sequence is TGTGCCAGCAGCTCGCAGGGGGAAGAGACCCAGTACTTC. This CDR3, with the reference TRBV13 and TRBJ2-5 proteins standing in past its ends, gives the full variable domain AAGVIQSPRHLIKEKRETATLKCYPIPRHDTVYWYQQGPGQDPQFLISFYEKMQSDKGSIPDRFSAQQFSDYHSELNMSSLELGDSALYFCASSSQGEETQYFGPGTRLLVL.